These T cell receptor beta chains were read from a single sample in a study of T cells in Graves' hyperthyroidism and ophthalmopathy. TCRdb reprocessed the multiplex PCR reads via MiXCR and lists one record per CDR3 protein. The top ten clones hold about 3.5% of a sample with about 600,000 distinct CDR3 sequences, roughly a sixth of them seen once. The material sequenced was blood. These receptors were obtained from a woman in her forties with Graves' ophthalmopathy. Both conserved end residues are part of each CDR3. D genes are given only for firm matches. Clone size, where shown, is once, few, many, or a class for clones that have expanded.

J gene | D gene | V gene | clone size | CDR3 protein | CDR3 DNA
TRBJ1-2 | NA | TRBV5-1 | many | CASSLGQGLYGYTF | TGCGCCAGCAGCTTGGGTCAGGGACTCTATGGCTACACCTTC
TRBJ2-5 | NA | TRBV5-4 | few | CASSLSVGSQETQYF | TGTGCCAGCAGCTTGTCCGTCGGCTCCCAAGAGACCCAGTACTTC
TRBJ2-2 | NA | TRBV6-1 | NA | CASSSLGAGELFF | TGTGCCAGCAGTTCACTAGGAGCCGGGGAGCTGTTTTTT
TRBJ2-5 | NA | TRBV20-1 | NA | CSARDFTLQETQYF | TGCAGTGCTAGAGATTTTACCCTCCAAGAGACCCAGTACTTC
TRBJ1-1 | NA | TRBV30 | many | CAWKPTVMNTEAFF | TGTGCCTGGAAACCAACAGTCATGAACACTGAAGCTTTCTTT
TRBJ2-2 | NA | TRBV6-1 | NA | CASNFILQYTGELFF | TGTGCCAGCAACTTCATCCTACAGTACACCGGGGAGCTGTTTTTT
TRBJ1-1 | NA | TRBV3-1 | many | CASSQGRGTEAFF | TGTGCCAGCAGCCAAGGTAGGGGGACTGAAGCTTTCTTT
TRBJ2-7 | NA | TRBV30 | many | CAWSPSGRRYEQYF | TGTGCCTGGAGTCCGTCGGGACGGCGCTACGAGCAGTACTTC
TRBJ2-5 | NA | TRBV10-3 | many | CAISLQPGYQETQYF | TGTGCCATCAGCCTACAACCAGGGTACCAAGAGACCCAGTACTTC
TRBJ2-1 | TRBD1 | TRBV11-2 | many | CASSLRSDRAYNEQFF | TGTGCCAGCAGCTTAAGATCGGACAGGGCCTACAATGAGCAGTTCTTC